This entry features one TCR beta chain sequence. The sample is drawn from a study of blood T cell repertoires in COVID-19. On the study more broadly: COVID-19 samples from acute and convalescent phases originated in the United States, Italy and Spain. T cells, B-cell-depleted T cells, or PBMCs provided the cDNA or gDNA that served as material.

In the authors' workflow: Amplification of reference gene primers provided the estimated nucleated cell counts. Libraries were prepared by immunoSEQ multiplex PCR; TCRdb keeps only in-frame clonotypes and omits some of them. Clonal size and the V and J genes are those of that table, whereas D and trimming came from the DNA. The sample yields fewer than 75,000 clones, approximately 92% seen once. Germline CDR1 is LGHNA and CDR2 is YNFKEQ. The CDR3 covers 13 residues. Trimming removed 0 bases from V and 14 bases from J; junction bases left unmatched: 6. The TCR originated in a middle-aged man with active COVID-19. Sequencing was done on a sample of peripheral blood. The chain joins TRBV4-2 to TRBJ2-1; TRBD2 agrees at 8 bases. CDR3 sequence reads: CASSQDAGTSKFF. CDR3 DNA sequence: TGTGCCAGCAGCCAAGACGCGGGGACTAGTAAGTTCTTC.